The sequence of this TCR beta chain was determined in a study of T cells in Graves' hyperthyroidism and ophthalmopathy. The investigators amplified TCR beta CDR3 regions from RNA transcripts. When the TCR CDR3 underwent first-round RT-PCR, the HTBI primer set was used. MiXCR was run by TCRdb on the multiplex PCR reads, yielding one entry per CDR3 protein. The sample comprises almost 350,000 distinct CDR3 sequences, 18% of which are singletons, and roughly 15% rests with the top ten. This clonotype was detected many times. Sequenced sample: blood. The TCR was taken from a woman in her thirties or forties with Graves' ophthalmopathy.

As DNA, the CDR3 is TGTGCCAGTACCGAGGCGGGACAGGGGGCTTCTGGGGCCAACGTCCTGACTTTC. Its protein product is CASTEAGQGASGANVLTF. V usage is TRBV19 and J usage is TRBJ2-6; 12 nucleotides match TRBD1. Germline V gene lookup returns CDR1 LNHDA and CDR2 SQIVND (reference sequence). The CDR3 totals 18 residues. V trimming: 7 bases; J trimming: 1 base; junction bases outside the gene matches: 8.